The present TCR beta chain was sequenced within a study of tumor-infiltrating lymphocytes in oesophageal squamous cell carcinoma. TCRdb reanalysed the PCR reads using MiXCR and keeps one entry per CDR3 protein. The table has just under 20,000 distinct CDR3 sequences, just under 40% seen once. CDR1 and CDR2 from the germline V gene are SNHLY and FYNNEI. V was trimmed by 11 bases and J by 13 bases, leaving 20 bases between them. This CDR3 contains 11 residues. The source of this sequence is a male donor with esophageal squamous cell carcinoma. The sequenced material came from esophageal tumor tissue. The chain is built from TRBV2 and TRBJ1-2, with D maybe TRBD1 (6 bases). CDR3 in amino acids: CAWPRGETLTF. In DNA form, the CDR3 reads TGTGCCTGGCCTAGGGGGGAAACTCTCACCTTC.